This TCR beta chain was identified in a study of T cells in Graves' hyperthyroidism and ophthalmopathy. Amplified regions were TCR beta CDR3 sequences from RNA transcripts. HTBI primers were employed in a first-round RT-PCR of the TCR CDR3. MiXCR, applied by TCRdb to the multiplex PCR reads, yields one record per CDR3 protein. The data contain around 800,000 distinct CDR3 sequences, roughly 40% of them seen just once; the ten biggest clones take up approximately 8.7%. When ophthalmopathy did not progress within 18 months, Graves' hyperthyroidism was considered stable. Uncontrolled infection, other autoimmune disease, pregnancy or lactation disqualified patients from enrolment. Overall study results and limits: Expanded thyroid clonotypes (above 0.001) were mostly also found in blood. Ophthalmopathy and stable hyperthyroidism were told apart by a 13 V-J model.

This clonotype occurred a few times. No antigen is known for it. Germline V gene data show CDR1 as SGHNT and CDR2 as YYREEE (reference sequence). With 0 bases removed from V and 5 bases from J, the gap between germline ends came to 8 bases. CDR3 size: 14 residues. The chain couples TRBV5-4 to TRBJ2-2; no clear D gene. Sample: blood. This clonotype originated in a man between 18 and 29 years old with Graves' hyperthyroidism. Here the CDR3 reads CASSLELGTGELFF. CDR3 DNA sequence: TGTGCCAGCAGCTTGGAGCTGGGTACCGGGGAGCTGTTTTTT.